This T cell receptor (beta chain) comes out of a study of response to subunit inactivated influenza vaccine. Study-wide points: The study's authors posited that every seasonal influenza vaccination enlists few new T cells.

Unmatched junction bases numbered 12, after V lost 3 bases and J lost 7 bases. The germline V gene has CDR1 LGHNA and CDR2 YNFKEQ. The CDR3 is 17 amino acids. MiXCR was run by TCRdb on the RT-PCR reads, yielding one entry per CDR3 protein. Counted here are over 300,000 distinct CDR3 sequences, less than 25% occurring once; the ten biggest clones make up roughly a tenth. For this clonotype: The antigen is not known. It may be a read error: a sequence one base away is much more abundant.

The gene calls are TRBV4-2 and TRBJ1-4, with 9 bases matching TRBD1. This receptor was obtained from a man between 50 and 69 years old who received an inactivated influenza vaccine. The material was PBMCs from blood, obtained less than 22 months after vaccination. CDR3 nucleotides: TGTGCCAGCAGCCAGTTTTTACAGGGGGCGCGATGTGAAAAACTGTTTTTT. Its translation: CASSQFLQGARCEKLFF.